This T cell receptor beta chain was recovered during a study of OX40 agonist ivuxolimab in advanced cancers. As for the study more broadly: Ivuxolimab, which targeted the costimulatory receptor OX40 (CD134), was an agonistic, fully human IgG2 monoclonal antibody. Intravenous ivuxolimab was administered to patients every 2 weeks at six dose levels: 0.01, 0.1, 0.3, 1.5, 3 and 10 mg/kg. Of the roughly 52 dose-escalation patients, hepatocellular carcinoma was present in around 20, melanoma in about 15, renal cell carcinoma in 9 and head and neck cancer in 9. In the dose-escalation cohort, 75% to 85% of patients were male, and the mean age was 60 years with a range of roughly 20 to 79. Patients were allowed to have had prior anti-PD-1, anti-PD-L1 or anti-CTLA-4 therapy, and approximately 43% of the dose-escalation patients had previously received checkpoint inhibitors. Partial responses occurred in three dose-escalation patients, of whom one had hepatocellular carcinoma and two had cutaneous melanoma. The purpose of peripheral TCRbeta sequencing was to test whether ivuxolimab changed TCR sequence diversity and led to clonal T-cell expansion. The paper describes the monotherapy dose-escalation part (N ≈ 52 patients) of the phase I trial of ivuxolimab. Summary of the overall study and its limitations: On average, CD8+ T cells showed more expanded clones than CD4+ T cells after ivuxolimab. Partial responders in the 0.1-3.0 mg/kg groups had among the lowest normalized peripheral clonal expansion, especially among CD8+ T cells. Which antigens the clonally expanded peripheral T cells were specific for was not determined. Low levels of normalized T-cell clonal expansion were also shown by some nonresponding patients. At doses from 0.1 to 3.0 mg/kg, clonal expansion was seen in both CD4+ and CD8+ blood T cells between baseline and week 6.

From its cysteine to its phenylalanine, the CDR3 spans 15 amino acids. The retained sequence is limited to the CDR3, 45 bases, with the frame set at the first base. CDR1 SSHAT and CDR2 FNYEAQ were looked up in the germline V gene (reference sequence). Comments on this clone: The specificity of this receptor is unknown. One junction end does not reproduce the germline sequence, and a read error may be involved.

Patients with autoimmune disease history or receiving systemic immunosuppression were excluded from the trial. Peripheral blood for TCR sequencing was collected from all dose cohorts at baseline, on cycle 4 day 1, and on cycle 7 day 1. Samples were obtained from an open-label, multicenter, first-in-human phase I dose-escalation trial of ivuxolimab. Adults with locally advanced or metastatic melanoma, renal cell carcinoma, hepatocellular carcinoma or head and neck squamous cell carcinoma were enrolled in the trial. Before TCR sequencing, CD4+ T cells and CD8+ T cells were sorted from peripheral blood as separate populations. Genomic DNA was isolated from the sorted cells so that the TCRbeta CDR3 region could be sequenced. The immunoSEQ Assay was used to sequence the TCRbeta CDR3 regions. In its TCRdb copy, this immuneACCESS table keeps in-frame sequences only and misses some clones. Where compared with another copy, unresolved V genes explain less than half of these, and the others have no known cause. The sample records about 53,000 clones, 80% to 90% of which are singletons. About 11% of the sample is held by the ten biggest clonotypes.

The source of this sequence is an adult with an advanced solid tumor such as melanoma, head and neck, liver or kidney cancer. The material was CD4+ or CD8+ T cells sorted from blood, obtained in a trial of the OX40 agonist ivuxolimab. Rearrangement joined TRBV7-7 to TRBJ2-5; possibly the D gene is TRBD2, per 5 matching bases. The DNA sequence is given as TGTGCTAGCAGCCAACTAGGAATCAGCCAAGAGACCCAGTACTTC. This sequence encodes CASSQLGISQETQYF.